This is a list of T cell receptor beta chains from one sample in a study of blood T cells in healthy people across ages. TCRdb re-called the 5' RACE reads with MiXCR, one entry per CDR3 protein. This sample carries around 1,500,000 distinct CDR3 sequences, 28% of them seen once, and the ten largest clones take more than 6%. Sample: blood. The receptors derive from a woman in her 30s in good health. The CDR3 runs from the conserved cysteine through the conserved F or W. Fields, in order: D gene, clone size, V gene, J gene, CDR3 DNA, CDR3 protein. A D gene is named only where the DNA matches it firmly. Not every row has a clone size; where given, it reads once, few, many or a size class.

d_call: TRBD2
clone_size: once
v_call: TRBV18
j_call: TRBJ2-7
cdr3_nt: TGTGCCAGCTCACCACCGGGGGGGAATTGCGAGCAGTACTTC
cdr3_aa: CASSPPGGNCEQYF

d_call: TRBD1
clone_size: .
v_call: TRBV7-2
j_call: TRBJ1-1
cdr3_nt: TGTGCCAGCAGCTCTAGCAGGGGGAGCACTGAAGCTTTCTTT
cdr3_aa: CASSSSRGSTEAFF

d_call: .
clone_size: many
v_call: TRBV4-1
j_call: TRBJ2-5
cdr3_nt: TGCGCCAGCAGCCAAGTTAGGGGACCACAAGAGACCCAGTACTTC
cdr3_aa: CASSQVRGPQETQYF

d_call: .
clone_size: many
v_call: TRBV20-1
j_call: TRBJ1-2
cdr3_nt: TGCAGTGCCGTCCGGGGAGGGGCCGATGGCTACACCTTC
cdr3_aa: CSAVRGGADGYTF

d_call: .
clone_size: .
v_call: TRBV3-1
j_call: TRBJ2-4
cdr3_nt: TGTGCCAGCAGCCAAGCGGGAGTAAACATTCAGTACTTC
cdr3_aa: CASSQAGVNIQYF

d_call: .
clone_size: many
v_call: TRBV12-3/TRBV12-4
j_call: TRBJ2-7
cdr3_nt: TGTGCCAGCAGTTTTCCCAGCTCCTACGAGCAGTACTTC
cdr3_aa: CASSFPSSYEQYF

d_call: TRBD1
clone_size: .
v_call: TRBV20-1
j_call: TRBJ1-2
cdr3_nt: TGCAGTGCTAGAGACGGGACAGAAAACAACTATGGCTACACCTTC
cdr3_aa: CSARDGTENNYGYTF

d_call: .
clone_size: .
v_call: TRBV12-3/TRBV12-4
j_call: TRBJ1-6
cdr3_nt: TGTGCCAGCAGTTTAGCGGGGCCACCTATCCACTTT
cdr3_aa: CASSLAGPPIHF

d_call: .
clone_size: .
v_call: TRBV6-1
j_call: TRBJ1-2
cdr3_nt: TGTGCCAGCAGTGAAAACGGGGTGTTGTTGGACGGCTACACCTTC
cdr3_aa: CASSENGVLLDGYTF

d_call: TRBD2
clone_size: many
v_call: TRBV7-2
j_call: TRBJ2-5
cdr3_nt: TGTGCCAGCAGCGTTTTACGCGGGGGGCAAGAGACCCAGTACTTC
cdr3_aa: CASSVLRGGQETQYF

d_call: TRBD1
clone_size: many
v_call: TRBV7-9
j_call: TRBJ2-7
cdr3_nt: TGTGCCAGCAGCCCGACAGGGTTGCACGAGCAGTACTTC
cdr3_aa: CASSPTGLHEQYF

d_call: TRBD2
clone_size: .
v_call: TRBV12-3/TRBV12-4
j_call: TRBJ2-7
cdr3_nt: TGTGCCAGCAGCTTAAGCGGGGGGGTGTACCTCGAGCAGGACTTC
cdr3_aa: CASSLSGGVYLEQDF

d_call: TRBD1
clone_size: few
v_call: TRBV12-3/TRBV12-4
j_call: TRBJ1-2
cdr3_nt: TGTGCCATCAGGGCCGGGACAGGGGGCGTTTTCACCTTC
cdr3_aa: CAIRAGTGGVFTF

d_call: .
clone_size: .
v_call: TRBV4-1
j_call: TRBJ2-7
cdr3_nt: TGCGCCAGCAGCCAAGGGATCTACCTTGGGACCGGCAGTGGGGCCCAGTACTTC
cdr3_aa: CASSQGIYLGTGSGAQYF

d_call: .
clone_size: many
v_call: TRBV12-3/TRBV12-4
j_call: TRBJ2-5
cdr3_nt: TGTGCCAGCAGCCCCACAGGGAGAGAGACCCAGTACTTC
cdr3_aa: CASSPTGRETQYF

d_call: .
clone_size: .
v_call: TRBV18
j_call: TRBJ2-6
cdr3_nt: TGTGCCAGCTCACCACAGAAGCGGCGGACCTCTGGGGCCAACGTCCTGACTTTC
cdr3_aa: CASSPQKRRTSGANVLTF

d_call: .
clone_size: .
v_call: TRBV15
j_call: TRBJ2-1
cdr3_nt: TGTGCCACCAGCAGGGGACCAGAGCACTACAATGAGCAGTTCTTC
cdr3_aa: CATSRGPEHYNEQFF

d_call: .
clone_size: few
v_call: TRBV7-2
j_call: TRBJ2-7
cdr3_nt: TGTGCCAGCAGCCGTGCCAGGTACGAGCAGTACTTC
cdr3_aa: CASSRARYEQYF

d_call: .
clone_size: .
v_call: TRBV28
j_call: TRBJ1-5
cdr3_nt: TGTGCCAGCAGTTTGAACCGGTTATATAGCAATCAGCCCCAGCATTTT
cdr3_aa: CASSLNRLYSNQPQHF

d_call: .
clone_size: few
v_call: TRBV12-3/TRBV12-4
j_call: TRBJ2-5
cdr3_nt: TGTGCCAGCAGTTTGGGGGCTCTTGTCCAAGAGACCCAGTACTTC
cdr3_aa: CASSLGALVQETQYF

d_call: TRBD2
clone_size: .
v_call: TRBV29-1
j_call: TRBJ2-7
cdr3_nt: TGCAGCGGGAGAACCGGGACTAGCGGTTCCTACGAGCAGTACTTC
cdr3_aa: CSGRTGTSGSYEQYF

d_call: .
clone_size: .
v_call: TRBV11-2
j_call: TRBJ2-3
cdr3_nt: TGTGCCAGCAGCTTAGATTACGTAGATACGCAGTATTTT
cdr3_aa: CASSLDYVDTQYF

d_call: .
clone_size: few
v_call: TRBV20-1
j_call: TRBJ1-3
cdr3_nt: TGCAGTGCGGACCACCGGGAGGCAGGAAACACCATATATTTT
cdr3_aa: CSADHREAGNTIYF

d_call: .
clone_size: many
v_call: TRBV5-1
j_call: TRBJ2-7
cdr3_nt: TGCGCCAGCAGCATCCCGGGTCCCTCCTACGAGCAGTACTTC
cdr3_aa: CASSIPGPSYEQYF

d_call: .
clone_size: .
v_call: TRBV11-2
j_call: TRBJ2-3
cdr3_nt: TGTGCCAGCAGCTCCACGGGGGTGATGGGGCTTAACACAGATACGCAGTATTTT
cdr3_aa: CASSSTGVMGLNTDTQYF

d_call: .
clone_size: few
v_call: TRBV9
j_call: TRBJ1-2
cdr3_nt: TGTGCCAGCAGCGTCGAACAGACCCCTACAAATGGCTACACCTTC
cdr3_aa: CASSVEQTPTNGYTF

d_call: .
clone_size: few
v_call: TRBV20-1
j_call: TRBJ2-5
cdr3_nt: TGCCCATCCGGGAAGAAAGAGACCCAGTACTTC
cdr3_aa: CPSGKKETQYF